The TCR beta chain described here comes from a study of early T cells in non-severe SARS-CoV-2 infection. Across the whole study: Sequencing targeted bulk RNA from unsorted whole blood, leaving chains unpaired. Overall study results and limits: Matches to VDJdb favored anti-spike CD8 responses and missed private and CD4 specificities.

This clonotype was seen only a few times. The target antigen is unknown. CDR1 and CDR2 from the germline V gene are LGHNT and FRNRAP. This CDR3 comprises 13 residues. The V end was cut by 3 bases, the J end by 3 bases, with 8 bases between. Unique molecular identifier tags were affixed to discrete cDNA molecules. TCRdb reanalysed the 5' RACE reads using MiXCR and keeps one entry per CDR3 protein. The sample shows tens of thousands of distinct CDR3 sequences, around 7% of them seen only once. The source is an adult who was a healthcare worker with PCR-confirmed SARS-CoV-2 infection or an uninfected control (not recorded which). The chain is built from TRBV12-5 and TRBJ1-1, with D unresolved. This material consisted of whole blood, taken at baseline. CDR3 sequence (DNA): TGTGCTAGTGGTTTTGACAAGGACACTGAAGCTTTCTTT. Amino acid sequence: CASGFDKDTEAFF.